This T cell receptor beta chain is drawn from a study of shared clonotypes between healthy human individuals. The study drew its donors from healthy HIV-negative adults without recent acute infections or vaccinations. Clones were read by immunoSEQ multiplex PCR, and TCRdb kept only the in-frame ones, dropping some. The sample lists fewer than 650,000 clones; 76% were seen once. The clonotype was recovered from a middle-aged woman in good health. Some clones in this sample may be carry-over from other donors' samples. Sequenced sample: PBMCs.

The CDR3 nucleotides read TGTGCCAGCAGGGCCGGACTAGCAACTGGAGAGACCCAGTACTTC. Amino acid sequence: CASRAGLATGETQYF. This chain joins TRBV5-5 and TRBJ2-5; TRBD2 matches at 8 bases. The germline V gene has CDR1 SGHKS and CDR2 YYEKEE (reference sequence). CDR3 length equals 15 residues. J lost 4 bases, V lost 5 bases, and 10 bases had no gene match. The variable domain in full, completed from reference TRBV5-5 and TRBJ2-5, reads DAGVTQSPTHLIKTRGQQVTLRCSPISGHKSVSWYQQVLGQGPQFIFQYYEKEERGRGNFPDRFSARQFPNYSSELNVNALLLGDSALYLCASRAGLATGETQYFGPGTRLLVL.